This T cell receptor (beta chain) was captured in a study of blood T cell repertoires in COVID-19. Turning to the study itself: Sites across the United States, Italy and Spain contributed samples from acute and convalescent COVID-19. In each case, the material was cDNA or gDNA derived from T cells, B-cell-depleted T cells, or PBMCs.

In the original processing: Amplification from reference gene primers served as the basis for estimated nucleated cell counts. Some clones are missing from TCRdb's copy, which holds only in-frame ones; the method was immunoSEQ multiplex PCR. For V, J and clone size, that table is used; D and trimming come from the DNA. The table has about 100,000 clones, over 75% seen once. V lost 3 bases, J lost 8 bases, and 7 bases stayed unmatched. This CDR3 comprises 16 residues. Germline V gene data show CDR1 as KGHDR and CDR2 as SFDVKD. The clonotype was recovered from a woman in her fifties or sixties with acute or convalescent COVID-19. The rearrangement joins TRBV24-1 to TRBJ2-1; 12 nucleotides agree with TRBD1. Source material: peripheral blood. The CDR3 DNA sequence: TGTGCCACCAGTGATGCCGGGACAGGGGGCATCTATGAGCAGTTCTTC. Protein product: CATSDAGTGGIYEQFF.